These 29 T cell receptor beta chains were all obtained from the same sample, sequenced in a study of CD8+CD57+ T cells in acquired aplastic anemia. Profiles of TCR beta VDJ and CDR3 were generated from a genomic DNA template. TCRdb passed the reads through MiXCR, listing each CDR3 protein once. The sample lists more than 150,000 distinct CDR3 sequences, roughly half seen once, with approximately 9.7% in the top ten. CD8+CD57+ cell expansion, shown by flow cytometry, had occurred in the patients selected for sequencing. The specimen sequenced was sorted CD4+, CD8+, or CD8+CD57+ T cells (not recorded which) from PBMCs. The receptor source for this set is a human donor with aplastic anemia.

The CDR3 DNA reads TGTGCCAGCAGTGAAGCGAAGGGACAGGGCCGTCAGCCCCAGCATTTT. This translates into CASSEAKGQGRQPQHF. V gene TRBV2 combines with J gene TRBJ1-5; 9 positions match TRBD1. The germline V gene encodes CDR1 SNHLY and CDR2 FYNNEI. The trim removed 0 bases at V and 6 bases at J, leaving 6 bases unmatched. The CDR3 consists of 16 residues.

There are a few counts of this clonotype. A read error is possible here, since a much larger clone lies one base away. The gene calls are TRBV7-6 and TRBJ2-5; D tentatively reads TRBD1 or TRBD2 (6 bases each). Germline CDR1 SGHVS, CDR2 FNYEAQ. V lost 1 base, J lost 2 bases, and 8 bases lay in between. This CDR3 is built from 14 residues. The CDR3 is CASSLGGAQETQYF. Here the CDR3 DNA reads TGTGCCAGCAGCTTAGGGGGGGCTCAAGAGACCCAGTACTTC.

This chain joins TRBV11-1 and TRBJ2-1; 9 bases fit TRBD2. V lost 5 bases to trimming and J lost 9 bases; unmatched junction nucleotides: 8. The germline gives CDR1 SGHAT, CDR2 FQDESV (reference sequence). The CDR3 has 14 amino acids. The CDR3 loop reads CASSPVLAGGEQFF. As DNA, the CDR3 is TGTGCCAGCAGCCCAGTACTAGCGGGTGGTGAGCAGTTCTTC. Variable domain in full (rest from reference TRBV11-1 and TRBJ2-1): EAEVAQSPRYKITEKSQAVAFWCDPISGHATLYWYRQILGQGPELLVQFQDESVVDDSQLPKDRFSAERLKGVDSTLKIQPAELGDSAMYLCASSPVLAGGEQFFGPGTRLTVL.

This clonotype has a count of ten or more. Written as DNA, the CDR3 is TGTGCCATCAGTGCGGGAGATACGCAGTATTTT. This sequence encodes CAISAGDTQYF. V usage is TRBV10-3 and J usage is TRBJ2-3; no firm D call. CDR3 length equals 11 residues. Germline V gene data show CDR1 as ENHRY and CDR2 as SYGVKD. V was shortened by 4 bases and J by 5 bases, with 4 bases between the two germline ends.

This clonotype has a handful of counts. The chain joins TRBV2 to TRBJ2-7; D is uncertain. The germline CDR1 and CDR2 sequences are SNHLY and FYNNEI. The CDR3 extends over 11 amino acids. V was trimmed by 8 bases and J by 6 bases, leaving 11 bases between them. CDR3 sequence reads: CASEYSLEQYF. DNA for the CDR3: TGTGCCAGCGAATACAGTCTCGAGCAGTACTTC.

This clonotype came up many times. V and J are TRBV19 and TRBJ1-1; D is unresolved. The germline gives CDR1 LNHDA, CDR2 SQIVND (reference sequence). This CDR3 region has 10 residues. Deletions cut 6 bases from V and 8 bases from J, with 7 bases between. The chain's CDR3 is CASRGQEAFF. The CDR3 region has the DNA TGTGCCAGTAGGGGCCAGGAAGCTTTCTTT.

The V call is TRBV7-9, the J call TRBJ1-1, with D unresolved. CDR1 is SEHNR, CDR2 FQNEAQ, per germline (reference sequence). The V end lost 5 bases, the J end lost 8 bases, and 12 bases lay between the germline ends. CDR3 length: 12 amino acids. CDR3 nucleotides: TGTGCCAGCAGCCGCGAACGGCGGGAAGCTTTCTTT. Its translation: CASSRERREAFF.

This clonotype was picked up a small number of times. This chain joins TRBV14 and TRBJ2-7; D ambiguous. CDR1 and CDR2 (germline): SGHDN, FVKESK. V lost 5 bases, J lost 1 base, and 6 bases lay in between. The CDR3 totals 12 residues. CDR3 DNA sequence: TGTGCCAGCAGCTCAGATTCCTACGAGCAGTACTTC. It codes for CASSSDSYEQYF.

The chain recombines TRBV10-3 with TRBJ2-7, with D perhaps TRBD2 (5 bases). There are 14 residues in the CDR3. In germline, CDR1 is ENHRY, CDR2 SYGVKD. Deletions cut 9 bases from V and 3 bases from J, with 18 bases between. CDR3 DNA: TGTGCCATTGTGGAAGAGAGGGCTCACTACGAGCAGTACTTC. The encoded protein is CAIVEERAHYEQYF.

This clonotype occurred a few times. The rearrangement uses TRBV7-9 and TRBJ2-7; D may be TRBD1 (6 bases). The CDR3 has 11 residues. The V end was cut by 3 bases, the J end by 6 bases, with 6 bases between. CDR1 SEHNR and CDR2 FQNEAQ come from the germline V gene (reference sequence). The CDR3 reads CASSLGAEQYF. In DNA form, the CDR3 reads TGTGCCAGCAGCTTGGGGGCCGAGCAGTACTTC.

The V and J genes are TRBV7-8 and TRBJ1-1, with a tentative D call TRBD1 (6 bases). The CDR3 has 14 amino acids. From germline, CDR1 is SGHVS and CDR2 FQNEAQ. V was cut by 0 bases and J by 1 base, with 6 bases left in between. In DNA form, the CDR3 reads TGTGCCAGCAGCTTAGCCAGGGGGAACACTGAAGCTTTCTTT. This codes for CASSLARGNTEAFF.

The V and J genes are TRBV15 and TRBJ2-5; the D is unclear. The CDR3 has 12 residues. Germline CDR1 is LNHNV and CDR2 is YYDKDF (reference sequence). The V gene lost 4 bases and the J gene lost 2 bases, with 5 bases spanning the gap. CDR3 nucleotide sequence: TGTGCCACCAGCAAGGGTCAAGAGACCCAGTACTTC. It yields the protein CATSKGQETQYF.

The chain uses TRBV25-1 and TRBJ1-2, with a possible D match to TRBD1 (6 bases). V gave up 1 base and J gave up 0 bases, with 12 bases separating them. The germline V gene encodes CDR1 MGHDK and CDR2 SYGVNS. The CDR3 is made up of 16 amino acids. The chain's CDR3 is CASSESWTVANYGYTF. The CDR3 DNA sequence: TGTGCCAGCAGTGAATCCTGGACAGTGGCTAACTATGGCTACACCTTC.

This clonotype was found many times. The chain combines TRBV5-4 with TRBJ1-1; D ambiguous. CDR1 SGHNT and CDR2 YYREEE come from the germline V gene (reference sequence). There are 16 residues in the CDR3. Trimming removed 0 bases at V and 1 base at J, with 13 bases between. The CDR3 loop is CASSLGVGKENTEAFF. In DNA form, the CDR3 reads TGTGCCAGCAGCTTGGGGGTTGGGAAAGAGAACACTGAAGCTTTCTTT.

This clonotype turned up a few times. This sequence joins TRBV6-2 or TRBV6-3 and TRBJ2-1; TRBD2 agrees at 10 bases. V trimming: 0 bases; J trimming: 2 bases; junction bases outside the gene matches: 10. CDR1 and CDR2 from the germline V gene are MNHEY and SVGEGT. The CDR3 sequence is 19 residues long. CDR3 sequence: CASSYSGLAGVGAYNEQFF. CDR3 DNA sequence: TGTGCCAGCAGTTACTCGGGTCTAGCGGGAGTAGGAGCCTACAATGAGCAGTTCTTC.

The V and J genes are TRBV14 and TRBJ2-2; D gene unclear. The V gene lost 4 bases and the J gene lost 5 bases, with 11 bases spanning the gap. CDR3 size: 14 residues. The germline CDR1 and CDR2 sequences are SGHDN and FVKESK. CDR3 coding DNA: TGTGCCAGCAGCCCCTGGCATGCGACCGGGGAGCTGTTTTTT. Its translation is CASSPWHATGELFF.

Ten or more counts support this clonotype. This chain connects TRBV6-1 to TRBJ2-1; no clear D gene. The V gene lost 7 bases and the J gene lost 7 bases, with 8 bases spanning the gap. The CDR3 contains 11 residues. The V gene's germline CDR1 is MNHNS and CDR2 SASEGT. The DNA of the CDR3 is TGTGCCAGCACCGAGTGGAATGAGCAGTTCTTC. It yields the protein CASTEWNEQFF.

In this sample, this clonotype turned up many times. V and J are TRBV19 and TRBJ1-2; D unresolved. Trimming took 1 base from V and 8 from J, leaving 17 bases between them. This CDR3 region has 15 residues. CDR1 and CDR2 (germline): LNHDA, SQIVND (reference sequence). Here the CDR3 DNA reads TGTGCCAGTAGTATAGGAGGTATTTCGAGCGGAGGCTACACCTTC. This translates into CASSIGGISSGGYTF. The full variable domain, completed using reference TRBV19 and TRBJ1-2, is DGGITQSPKYLFRKEGQNVTLSCEQNLNHDAMYWYRQDPGQGLRLIYYSQIVNDFQKGDIAEGYSVSREKKESFPLTVTSAQKNPTAFYLCASSIGGISSGGYTFGSGTRLTVV.

The chain's CDR3 is CSARDRWTSGTTDTQYF. The CDR3 nucleotides are TGCAGTGCTAGAGATCGTTGGACTAGCGGGACCACAGATACGCAGTATTTT. This chain joins TRBV20-1 and TRBJ2-3; 12 bases match TRBD2. Germline CDR1 and CDR2: DFQATT and SNEGSKA (reference sequence). The CDR3 consists of 17 residues. The J segment lost 2 bases and the V segment lost 0 bases, leaving 6 bases of the junction unmatched.

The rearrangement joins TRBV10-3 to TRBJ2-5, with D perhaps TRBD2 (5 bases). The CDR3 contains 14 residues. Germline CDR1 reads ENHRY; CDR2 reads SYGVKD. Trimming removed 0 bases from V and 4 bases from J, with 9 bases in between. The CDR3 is CAISESSAGETQYF. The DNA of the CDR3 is TGTGCCATCAGTGAGTCATCGGCGGGAGAGACCCAGTACTTC.

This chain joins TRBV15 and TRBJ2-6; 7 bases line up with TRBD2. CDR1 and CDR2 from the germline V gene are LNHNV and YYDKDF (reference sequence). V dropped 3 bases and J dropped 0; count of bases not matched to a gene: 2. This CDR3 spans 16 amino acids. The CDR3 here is CATSSRGSSGANVLTF. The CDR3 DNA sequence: TGTGCCACCAGCAGCCGCGGGAGCTCTGGGGCCAACGTCCTGACTTTC.

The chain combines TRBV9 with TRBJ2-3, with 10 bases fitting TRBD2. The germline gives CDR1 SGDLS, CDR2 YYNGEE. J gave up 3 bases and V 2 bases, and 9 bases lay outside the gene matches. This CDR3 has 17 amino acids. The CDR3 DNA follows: TGTGCCAGCAGCGTCGGGGCTAGCGGGAGTGGTACAGATACGCAGTATTTT. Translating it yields CASSVGASGSGTDTQYF.

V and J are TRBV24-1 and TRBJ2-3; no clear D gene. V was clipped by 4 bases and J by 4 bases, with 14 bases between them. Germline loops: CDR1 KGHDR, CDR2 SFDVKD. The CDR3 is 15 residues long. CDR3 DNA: TGTGCCACCAGTGACGCGAGGACGGTCCCAGATACGCAGTATTTT. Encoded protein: CATSDARTVPDTQYF.

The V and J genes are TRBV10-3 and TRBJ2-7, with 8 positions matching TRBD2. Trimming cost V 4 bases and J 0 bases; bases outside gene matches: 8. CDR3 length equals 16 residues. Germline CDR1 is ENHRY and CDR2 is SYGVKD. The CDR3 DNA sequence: TGTGCCATCAGTGCTGAAGCGGGGGCTCCCTCCTACGAGCAGTACTTC. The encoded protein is CAISAEAGAPSYEQYF.

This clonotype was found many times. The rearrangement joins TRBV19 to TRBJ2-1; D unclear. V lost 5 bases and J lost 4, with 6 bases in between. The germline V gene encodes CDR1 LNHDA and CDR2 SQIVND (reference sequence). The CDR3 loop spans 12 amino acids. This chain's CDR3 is CASSPQYNEQFF. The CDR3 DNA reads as TGTGCCAGTAGTCCTCAATACAATGAGCAGTTCTTC.

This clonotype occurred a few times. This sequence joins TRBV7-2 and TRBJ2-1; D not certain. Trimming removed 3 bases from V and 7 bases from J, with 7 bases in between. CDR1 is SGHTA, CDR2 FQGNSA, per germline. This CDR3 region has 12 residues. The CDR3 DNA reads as TGTGCCAGCAGCTTCGACTGGAATGAGCAGTTCTTC. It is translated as CASSFDWNEQFF. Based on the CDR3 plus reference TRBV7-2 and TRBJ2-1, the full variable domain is GAGVSQSPSNKVTEKGKDVELRCDPISGHTALYWYRQSLGQGLEFLIYFQGNSAPDKSGLPSDRFSAERTGGSVSTLTIQRTQQEDSAVYLCASSFDWNEQFFGPGTRLTVL.

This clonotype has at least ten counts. The CDR3 DNA sequence: TGCGCCAGCAGCGACGCCCAGGGTGGAGAGACCCAGTACTTC. Translated, it gives CASSDAQGGETQYF. The chain is built from TRBV5-1 and TRBJ2-5; TRBD1 might be the D (5 bases). CDR3 length: 14 residues. The germline gives CDR1 SGHRS, CDR2 YFSETQ. Deletions cut 4 bases from V and 4 bases from J, with 14 bases between.

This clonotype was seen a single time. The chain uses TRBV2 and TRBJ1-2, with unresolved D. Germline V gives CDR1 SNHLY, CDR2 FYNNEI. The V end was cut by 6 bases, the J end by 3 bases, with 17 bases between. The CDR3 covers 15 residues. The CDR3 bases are TGTGCCAGCAGCCCACAAACTCGGTCTGACTATGGCTACACCTTC. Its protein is CASSPQTRSDYGYTF.

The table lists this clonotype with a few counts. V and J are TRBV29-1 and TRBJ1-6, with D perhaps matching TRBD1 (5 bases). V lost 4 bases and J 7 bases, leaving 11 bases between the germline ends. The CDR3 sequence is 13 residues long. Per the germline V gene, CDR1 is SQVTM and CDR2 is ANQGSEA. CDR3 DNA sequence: TGCAGCGTTGGGGGGGGATTCAATTCACCCCTCCACTTT. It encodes CSVGGGFNSPLHF.